A selection of T cell receptor beta chains follows, all from one sample in a study of OX40 agonist ivuxolimab in advanced cancers. Some clones are missing from TCRdb's copy, which holds only in-frame ones; the method was immunoSEQ multiplex PCR. The table records 35,000 or so clones, roughly 89% of them present only once. Sequences were derived from CD4+ or CD8+ T cells sorted from blood, sampled in a trial of the OX40 agonist ivuxolimab. Receptors were obtained from an adult with an advanced solid tumor such as melanoma, head and neck, liver or kidney cancer. The conserved cysteine and the conserved F or W are not part of the CDR3 here. Each record gives: V gene, J gene, CDR3 protein.

V: TRBV5-8
J: TRBJ1-1
CDR3: ASSPRGGRVNTEAF

V: TRBV2
J: TRBJ2-3
CDR3: ASRDPGGVSTDTQY

V: TRBV15
J: TRBJ2-3
CDR3: ATSTGRVLSTQY

V: TRBV7-2
J: TRBJ2-3
CDR3: ASSLARGMGDTQY

V: TRBV7-2
J: TRBJ2-7
CDR3: ASSLTSGSYEQY

V: TRBV5-1
J: TRBJ1-4
CDR3: ASSPIGGDNEKLF

V: TRBV7-9
J: .
CDR3: ASSFESEQY

V: TRBV30
J: TRBJ2-3
CDR3: AWTSAYTDTQY

V: TRBV5-1
J: TRBJ1-1
CDR3: ASRGGGVTEAF

V: TRBV7-8
J: TRBJ1-1
CDR3: ASSLSENTEAF

V: TRBV7-7
J: TRBJ2-2
CDR3: ASSSRTSGIYTGELF

V: TRBV2
J: TRBJ2-5
CDR3: ASTGLLREETQY

V: TRBV6-4
J: TRBJ2-5
CDR3: ASSPGLAAQETQY

V: TRBV5-1
J: TRBJ2-1
CDR3: ASRGDPVPHNEQF

V: TRBV2
J: TRBJ2-7
CDR3: ASSPQGYEQY

V: TRBV6-5
J: TRBJ2-1
CDR3: ASSPGLARGNEQF

V: TRBV19
J: TRBJ1-2
CDR3: ASSKEDRALSGYT

V: TRBV15
J: TRBJ1-1
CDR3: ATSISRGTEAF

V: TRBV14
J: TRBJ2-3
CDR3: ASSQVETSGGGDTQY

V: TRBV29-1
J: TRBJ1-1
CDR3: SVAGIQILNTEAF

V: TRBV30
J: TRBJ1-4
CDR3: AWSAGAYEKLF

V: TRBV27
J: TRBJ1-1
CDR3: ASSSYVGNTEAF

V: TRBV19
J: TRBJ1-5
CDR3: ASSITDRGYQPQH

V: TRBV18
J: TRBJ2-7
CDR3: ASSPQSPASEQY

V: TRBV2
J: TRBJ2-1
CDR3: ASSRLAGHSSEQF

V: TRBV9
J: TRBJ2-7
CDR3: ASSPHGNAGYEQY

V: TRBV29-1
J: TRBJ2-1
CDR3: SVEAGSSVGSEQF

V: TRBV9
J: TRBJ2-5
CDR3: ASTPRELAEETQY

V: TRBV10-3
J: TRBJ2-5
CDR3: AISAGQGWGETQY

V: TRBV7-2
J: TRBJ2-7
CDR3: ASRPSWGRYEQY

V: TRBV14
J: TRBJ1-3
CDR3: ASSLINSGNTIY

V: TRBV18
J: TRBJ2-1
CDR3: ASSPRGLSLSYNEQF

V: TRBV4-1
J: TRBJ2-1
CDR3: ASSQRTSGSGDEQF

V: TRBV6-1
J: TRBJ1-1
CDR3: ASSEARGLRDTEAF

V: TRBV2
J: TRBJ2-3
CDR3: ASNSGSSTDTQY

V: TRBV5-4
J: TRBJ2-3
CDR3: ASSLDRGTDTQY

V: TRBV9
J: TRBJ2-5
CDR3: ASSVAAFGRETQY

V: TRBV7-2
J: TRBJ1-5
CDR3: ASSSREGGPQH

V: TRBV7-9
J: TRBJ1-1
CDR3: ASSLSGLFAEAF

V: TRBV19
J: TRBJ1-2
CDR3: ASSADRGYNYGYT

V: TRBV11-1
J: TRBJ2-7
CDR3: ASSLHPRRAYEQY

V: TRBV4-3
J: TRBJ2-1
CDR3: ASSQDFFGLAGVNEQF

V: TRBV28
J: TRBJ1-1
CDR3: ASSLGQKNTEAF

V: TRBV9
J: TRBJ2-5
CDR3: ASSVATGSETQY

V: TRBV6-6
J: TRBJ1-1
CDR3: ASRLSGARGTEAF

V: TRBV18
J: TRBJ1-5
CDR3: ASSQSTGSGNQPQH

V: TRBV5-1
J: TRBJ2-1
CDR3: ASSLESSGSGQF

V: TRBV7-9
J: TRBJ2-5
CDR3: ASRSGGGETQY

V: TRBV5-4
J: TRBJ1-3
CDR3: ASSTGTASGNTIY

V: TRBV7-2
J: TRBJ1-2
CDR3: ASSLSPNTDYGYT

V: TRBV6-6
J: TRBJ2-2
CDR3: ASSFPEYGELF

V: TRBV5-1
J: TRBJ2-1
CDR3: ASKRYFSPDPMHEQF

V: TRBV7-8
J: TRBJ1-5
CDR3: ASSLAGGGSNQPQH